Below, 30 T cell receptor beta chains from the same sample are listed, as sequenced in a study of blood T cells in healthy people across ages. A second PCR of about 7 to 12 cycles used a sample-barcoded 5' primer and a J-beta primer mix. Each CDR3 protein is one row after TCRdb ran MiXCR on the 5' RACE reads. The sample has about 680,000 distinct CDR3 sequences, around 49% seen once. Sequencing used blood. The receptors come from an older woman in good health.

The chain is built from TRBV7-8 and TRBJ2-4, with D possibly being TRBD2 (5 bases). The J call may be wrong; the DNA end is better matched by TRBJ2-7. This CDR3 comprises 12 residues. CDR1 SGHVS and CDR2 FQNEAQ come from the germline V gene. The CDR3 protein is CASSFGLSEQYF. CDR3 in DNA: TGTGCCAGCAGCTTTGGACTCTCCGAGCAGTACTTC.

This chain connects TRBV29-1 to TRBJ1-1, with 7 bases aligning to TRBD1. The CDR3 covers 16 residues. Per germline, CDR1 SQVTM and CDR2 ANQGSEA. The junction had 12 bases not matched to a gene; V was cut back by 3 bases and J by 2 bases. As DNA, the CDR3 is TGCAGCGTTGATCAAGGGGGCTGGGGCGGCAACACTGAAGCTTTCTTT. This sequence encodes CSVDQGGWGGNTEAFF.

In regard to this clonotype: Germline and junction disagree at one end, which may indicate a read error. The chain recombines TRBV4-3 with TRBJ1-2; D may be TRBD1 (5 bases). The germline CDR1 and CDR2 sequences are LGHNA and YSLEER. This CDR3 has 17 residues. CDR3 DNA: TGCGCCAGCGGCCAAGACACCCGGGGGGGGTTTAACTATGGCTACACCTTC. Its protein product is CASGQDTRGGFNYGYTF.

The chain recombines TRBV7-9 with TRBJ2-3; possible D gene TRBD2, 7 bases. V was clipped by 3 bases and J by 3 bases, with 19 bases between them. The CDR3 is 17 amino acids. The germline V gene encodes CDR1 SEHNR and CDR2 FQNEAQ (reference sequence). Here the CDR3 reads CASSFTRNREGTDTQYF. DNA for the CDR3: TGTGCCAGCAGCTTTACCCGAAACAGGGAGGGGACAGATACGCAGTATTTT.

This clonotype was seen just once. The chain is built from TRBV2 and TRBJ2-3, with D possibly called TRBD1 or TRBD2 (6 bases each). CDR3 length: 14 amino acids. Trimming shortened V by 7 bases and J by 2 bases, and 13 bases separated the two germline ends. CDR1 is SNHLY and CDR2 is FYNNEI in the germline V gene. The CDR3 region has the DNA TGTGCCAGCAAGAGGGGGGCCCCCACAGATACGCAGTATTTT. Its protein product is CASKRGAPTDTQYF.

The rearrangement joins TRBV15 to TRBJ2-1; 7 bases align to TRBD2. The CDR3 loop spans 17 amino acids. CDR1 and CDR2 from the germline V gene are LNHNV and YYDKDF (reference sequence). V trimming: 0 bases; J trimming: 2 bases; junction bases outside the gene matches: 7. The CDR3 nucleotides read TGTGCCACCAGCAGAGATAGAGGCGGGAGCCCCTACAATGAGCAGTTCTTC. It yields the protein CATSRDRGGSPYNEQFF.

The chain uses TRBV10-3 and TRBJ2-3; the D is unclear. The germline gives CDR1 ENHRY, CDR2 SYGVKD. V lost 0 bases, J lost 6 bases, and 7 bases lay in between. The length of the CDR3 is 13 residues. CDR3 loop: CAISESVVDTQYF. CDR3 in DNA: TGTGCCATCAGTGAGTCCGTCGTGGATACGCAGTATTTT.

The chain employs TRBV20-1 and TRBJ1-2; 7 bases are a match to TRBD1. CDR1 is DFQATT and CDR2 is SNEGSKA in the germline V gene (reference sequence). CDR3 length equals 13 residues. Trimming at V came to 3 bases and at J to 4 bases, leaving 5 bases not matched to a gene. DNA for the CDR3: TGCAGTGCTAGGAAGGGACAGAGCTATGGCTACACCTTC. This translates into CSARKGQSYGYTF.

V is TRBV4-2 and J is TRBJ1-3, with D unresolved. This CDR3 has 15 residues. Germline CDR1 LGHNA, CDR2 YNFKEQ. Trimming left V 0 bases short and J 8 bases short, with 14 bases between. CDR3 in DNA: TGTGCCAGCAGCCAAGACAGGCCTAGCGGCTACACCATATATTTT. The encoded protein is CASSQDRPSGYTIYF.

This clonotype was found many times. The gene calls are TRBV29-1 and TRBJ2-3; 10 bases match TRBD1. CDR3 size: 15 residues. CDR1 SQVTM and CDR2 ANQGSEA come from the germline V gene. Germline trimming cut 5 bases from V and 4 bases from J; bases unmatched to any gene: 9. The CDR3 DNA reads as TGCAGCGTTCCTATAGGGACAGGGGTTGCAGATACGCAGTATTTT. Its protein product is CSVPIGTGVADTQYF.

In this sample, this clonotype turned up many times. CDR3 in amino acids: CASSFSGNEQFF. In nucleotides, the CDR3 is TGCGCCAGCAGCTTTAGCGGCAATGAGCAGTTCTTC. This rearrangement joins TRBV5-1 to TRBJ2-1, with D maybe TRBD2 (6 bases). The CDR3 length is 12 residues. V was clipped by 2 bases and J by 6 bases, with 6 bases between them. From germline, CDR1 is SGHRS and CDR2 YFSETQ.

This CDR3 is CASSFGVAYNEQFF. In DNA, the CDR3 is TGTGCCAGCAGCTTCGGGGTCGCCTACAATGAGCAGTTCTTC. The chain carries TRBV11-1 and TRBJ2-1; perhaps TRBD2 as D (5 bases). Trimming took off 3 bases at V and 2 bases at J, with 8 bases between the two ends. CDR1 is SGHAT, CDR2 FQDESV, per germline (reference sequence). This CDR3 comprises 14 residues.

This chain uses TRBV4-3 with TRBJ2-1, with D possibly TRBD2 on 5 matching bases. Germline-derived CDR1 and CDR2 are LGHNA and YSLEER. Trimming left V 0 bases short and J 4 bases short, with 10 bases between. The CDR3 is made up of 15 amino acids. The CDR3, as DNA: TGCGCCAGCAGCCAAGATCACCAGCGGTACAATGAGCAGTTCTTC. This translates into CASSQDHQRYNEQFF.

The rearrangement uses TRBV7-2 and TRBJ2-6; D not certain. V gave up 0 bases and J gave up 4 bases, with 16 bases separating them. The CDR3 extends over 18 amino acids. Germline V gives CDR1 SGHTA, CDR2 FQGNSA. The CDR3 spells CASSLARRRSSGANVLTF. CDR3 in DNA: TGTGCCAGCAGCTTAGCAAGGCGACGGAGCTCCGGGGCCAACGTCCTGACTTTC.

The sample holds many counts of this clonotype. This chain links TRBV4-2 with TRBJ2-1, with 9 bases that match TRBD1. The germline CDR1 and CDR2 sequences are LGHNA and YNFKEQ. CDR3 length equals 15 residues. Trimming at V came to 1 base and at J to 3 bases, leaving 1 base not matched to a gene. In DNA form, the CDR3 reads TGTGCCAGCAGCCAAGGGGGACAGGGCTACAATGAGCAGTTCTTC. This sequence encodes CASSQGGQGYNEQFF.

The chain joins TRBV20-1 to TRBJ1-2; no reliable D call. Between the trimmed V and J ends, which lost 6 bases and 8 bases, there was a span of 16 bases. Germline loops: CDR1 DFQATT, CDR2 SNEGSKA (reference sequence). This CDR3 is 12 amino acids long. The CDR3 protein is CSARNGLWGYTF. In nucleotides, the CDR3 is TGCAGTGCCCGTAACGGTTTATGGGGCTACACCTTC.

The CDR3: CASSHPGQKNTDTQYF. CDR3 nucleotides: TGCGCCAGCAGCCATCCGGGACAGAAGAACACAGATACGCAGTATTTT. The chain employs TRBV4-1 and TRBJ2-3, with TRBD1 identical over 7 bases. Germline lookup yields CDR1 MGHRA and CDR2 YSYEKL. V trimming: 3 bases; J trimming: 2 bases; junction bases outside the gene matches: 8. This CDR3 has 16 residues.

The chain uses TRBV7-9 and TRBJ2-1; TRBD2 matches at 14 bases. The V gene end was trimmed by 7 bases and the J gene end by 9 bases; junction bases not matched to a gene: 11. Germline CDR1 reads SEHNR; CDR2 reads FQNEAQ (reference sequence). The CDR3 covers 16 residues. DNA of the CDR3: TGTGCCAGCATCCCCGGGACTAGCGGGAGAAATACTGAGCAGTTCTTC. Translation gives CASIPGTSGRNTEQFF.

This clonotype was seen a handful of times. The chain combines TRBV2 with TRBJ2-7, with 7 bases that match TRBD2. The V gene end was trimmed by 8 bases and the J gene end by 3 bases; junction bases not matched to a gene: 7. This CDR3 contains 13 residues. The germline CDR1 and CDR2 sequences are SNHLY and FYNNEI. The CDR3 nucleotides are TGTGCCAGCTGTGGGACTAAAAACTACGAGCAGTACTTC. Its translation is CASCGTKNYEQYF.

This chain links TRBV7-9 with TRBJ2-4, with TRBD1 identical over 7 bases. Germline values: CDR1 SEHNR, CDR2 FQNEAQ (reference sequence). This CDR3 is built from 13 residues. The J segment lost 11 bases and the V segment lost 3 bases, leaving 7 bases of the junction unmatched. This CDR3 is CASSLGQSRFQYF. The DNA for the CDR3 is TGTGCCAGCAGCTTGGGACAGTCCCGCTTTCAGTACTTC.

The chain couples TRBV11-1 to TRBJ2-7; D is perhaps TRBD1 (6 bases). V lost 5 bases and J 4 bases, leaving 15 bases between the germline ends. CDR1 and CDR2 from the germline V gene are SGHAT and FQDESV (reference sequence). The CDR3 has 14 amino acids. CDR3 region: CASSTYAGVYEQYF. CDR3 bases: TGTGCCAGCAGCACTTATGCAGGGGTTTACGAGCAGTACTTC.

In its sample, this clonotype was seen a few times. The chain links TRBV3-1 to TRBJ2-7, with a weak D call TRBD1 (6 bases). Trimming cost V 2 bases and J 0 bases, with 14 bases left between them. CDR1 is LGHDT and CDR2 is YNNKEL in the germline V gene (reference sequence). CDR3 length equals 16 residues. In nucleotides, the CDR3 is TGTGCCAGCAGCCAACCACAGGGCGGGCACTCCTACGAGCAGTACTTC. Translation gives CASSQPQGGHSYEQYF.

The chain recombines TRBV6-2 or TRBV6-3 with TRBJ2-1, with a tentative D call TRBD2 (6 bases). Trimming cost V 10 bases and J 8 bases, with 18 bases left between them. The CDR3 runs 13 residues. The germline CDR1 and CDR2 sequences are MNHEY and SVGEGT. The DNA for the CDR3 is TGTGCCATCACGACTAGGGGAAGGTATGAGCAGTTCTTC. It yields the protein CAITTRGRYEQFF.

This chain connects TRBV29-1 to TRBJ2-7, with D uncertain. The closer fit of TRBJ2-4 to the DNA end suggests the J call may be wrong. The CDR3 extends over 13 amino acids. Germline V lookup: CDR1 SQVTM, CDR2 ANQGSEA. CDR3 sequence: CSVEARSPGIQYF. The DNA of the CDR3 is TGCAGCGTTGAAGCCCGATCTCCCGGCATTCAGTACTTC.

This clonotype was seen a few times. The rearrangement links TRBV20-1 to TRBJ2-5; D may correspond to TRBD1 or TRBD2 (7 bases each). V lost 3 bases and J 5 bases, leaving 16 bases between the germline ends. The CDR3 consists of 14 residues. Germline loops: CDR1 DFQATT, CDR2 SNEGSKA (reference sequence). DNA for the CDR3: TGCAGTGCTAGTGGGGGGGCAGGGGGTGAGACCCAGTACTTC. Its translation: CSASGGAGGETQYF.

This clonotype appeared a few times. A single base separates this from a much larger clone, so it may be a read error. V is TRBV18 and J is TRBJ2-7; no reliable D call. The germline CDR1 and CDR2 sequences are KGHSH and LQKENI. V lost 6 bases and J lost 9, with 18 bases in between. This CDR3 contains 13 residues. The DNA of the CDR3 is TGTGCCAGCTCCCCAGCGACGTCGCCTATGCAGTACTTC. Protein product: CASSPATSPMQYF.

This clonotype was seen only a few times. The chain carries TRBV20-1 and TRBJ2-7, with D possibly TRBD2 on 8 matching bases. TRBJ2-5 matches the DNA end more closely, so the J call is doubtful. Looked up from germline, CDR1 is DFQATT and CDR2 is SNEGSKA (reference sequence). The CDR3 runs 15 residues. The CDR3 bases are TGCAGTGCTAGTCCGGGACTAGGGGGCGGGGAGACCCAGTACTTC. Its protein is CSASPGLGGGETQYF.

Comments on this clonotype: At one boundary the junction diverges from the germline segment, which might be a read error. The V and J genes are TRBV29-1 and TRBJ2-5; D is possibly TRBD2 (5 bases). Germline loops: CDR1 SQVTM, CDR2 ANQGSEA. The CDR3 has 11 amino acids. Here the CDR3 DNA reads TGCAGCGGTGAGCGTCGGGATAGGCGGTTCTTC. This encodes CSGERRDRRFF.

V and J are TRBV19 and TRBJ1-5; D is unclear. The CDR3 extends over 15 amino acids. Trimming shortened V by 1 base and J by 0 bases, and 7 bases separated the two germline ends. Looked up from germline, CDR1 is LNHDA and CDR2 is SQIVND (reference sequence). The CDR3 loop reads CASSIVPFSNQPQHF. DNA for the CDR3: TGTGCCAGTAGTATAGTTCCGTTTAGCAATCAGCCCCAGCATTTT. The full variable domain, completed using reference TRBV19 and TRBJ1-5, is DGGITQSPKYLFRKEGQNVTLSCEQNLNHDAMYWYRQDPGQGLRLIYYSQIVNDFQKGDIAEGYSVSREKKESFPLTVTSAQKNPTAFYLCASSIVPFSNQPQHFGDGTRLSIL.

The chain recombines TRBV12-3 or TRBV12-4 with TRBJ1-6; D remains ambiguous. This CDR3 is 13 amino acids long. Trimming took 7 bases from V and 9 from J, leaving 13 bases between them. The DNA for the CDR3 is TGTGCCAGCACCCCGGGTTCGATTTCACCCCTCCACTTT. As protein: CASTPGSISPLHF.